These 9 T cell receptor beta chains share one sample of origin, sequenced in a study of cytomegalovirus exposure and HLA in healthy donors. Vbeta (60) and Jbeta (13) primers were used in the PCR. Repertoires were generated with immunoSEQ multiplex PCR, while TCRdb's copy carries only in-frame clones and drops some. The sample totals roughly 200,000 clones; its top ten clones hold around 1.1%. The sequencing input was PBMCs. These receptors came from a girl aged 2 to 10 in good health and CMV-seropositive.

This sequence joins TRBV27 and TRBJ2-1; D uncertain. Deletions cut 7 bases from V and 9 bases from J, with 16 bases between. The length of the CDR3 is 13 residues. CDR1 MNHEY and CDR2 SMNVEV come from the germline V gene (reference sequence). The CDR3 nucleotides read TGTGCCAGCATGGTTGCGGAAGTAGGTGAGCAGTTCTTC. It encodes CASMVAEVGEQFF.

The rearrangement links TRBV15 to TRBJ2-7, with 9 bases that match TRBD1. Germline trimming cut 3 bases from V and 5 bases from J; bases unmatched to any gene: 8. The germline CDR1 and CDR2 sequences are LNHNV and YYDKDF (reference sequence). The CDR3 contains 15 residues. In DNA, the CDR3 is TGTGCCACCAGCAGTGTAGACAGGGGGTTTGACGAGCAGTACTTC. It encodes CATSSVDRGFDEQYF.

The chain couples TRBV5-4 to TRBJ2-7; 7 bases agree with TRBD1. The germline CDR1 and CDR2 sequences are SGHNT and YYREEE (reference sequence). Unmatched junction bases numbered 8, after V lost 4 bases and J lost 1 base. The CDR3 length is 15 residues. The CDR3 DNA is TGTGCCAGCAGCCCTGACGGGACAGTGTCCTACGAGCAGTACTTC. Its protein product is CASSPDGTVSYEQYF. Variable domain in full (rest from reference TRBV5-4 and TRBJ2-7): ETGVTQSPTHLIKTRGQQVTLRCSSQSGHNTVSWYQQALGQGPQFIFQYYREEENGRGNFPPRFSGLQFPNYSSELNVNALELDDSALYLCASSPDGTVSYEQYFGPGTRLTVT.

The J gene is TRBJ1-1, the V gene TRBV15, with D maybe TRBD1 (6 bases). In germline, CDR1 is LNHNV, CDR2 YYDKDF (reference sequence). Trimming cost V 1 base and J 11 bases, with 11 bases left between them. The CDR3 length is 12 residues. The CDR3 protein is CATSRGTVGAFF. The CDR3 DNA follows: TGTGCCACCAGCAGAGGGACAGTGGGGGCTTTCTTT.

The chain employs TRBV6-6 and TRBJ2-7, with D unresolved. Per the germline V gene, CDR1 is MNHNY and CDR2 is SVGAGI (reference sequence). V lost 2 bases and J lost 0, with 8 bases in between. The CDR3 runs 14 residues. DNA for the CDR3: TGTGCCAGCAGTTACCAATATAGCTCCTACGAGCAGTACTTC. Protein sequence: CASSYQYSSYEQYF.

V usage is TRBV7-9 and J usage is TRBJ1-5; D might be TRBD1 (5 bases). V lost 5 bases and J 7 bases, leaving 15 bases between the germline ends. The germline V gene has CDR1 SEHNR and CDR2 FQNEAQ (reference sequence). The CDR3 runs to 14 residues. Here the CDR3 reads CASSLQGSGQPQHF. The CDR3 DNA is TGTGCCAGCAGCCTGCAGGGTTCCGGACAGCCCCAGCATTTT.

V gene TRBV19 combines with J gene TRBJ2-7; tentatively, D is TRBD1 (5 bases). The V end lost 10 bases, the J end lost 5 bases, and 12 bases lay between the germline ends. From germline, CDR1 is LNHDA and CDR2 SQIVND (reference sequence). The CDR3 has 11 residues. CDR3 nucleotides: TGTGCCACCTCCTGGGGCCACGAGCAGTACTTC. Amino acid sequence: CATSWGHEQYF. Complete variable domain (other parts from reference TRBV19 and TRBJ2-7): DGGITQSPKYLFRKEGQNVTLSCEQNLNHDAMYWYRQDPGQGLRLIYYSQIVNDFQKGDIAEGYSVSREKKESFPLTVTSAQKNPTAFYLCATSWGHEQYFGPGTRLTVT.

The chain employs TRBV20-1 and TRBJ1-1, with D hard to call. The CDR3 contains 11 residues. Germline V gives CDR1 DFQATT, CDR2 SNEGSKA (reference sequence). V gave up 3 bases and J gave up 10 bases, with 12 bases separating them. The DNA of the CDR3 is TGCAGTGCTAGTGGTCCGAGCGGAGCTTTCTTT. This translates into CSASGPSGAFF.

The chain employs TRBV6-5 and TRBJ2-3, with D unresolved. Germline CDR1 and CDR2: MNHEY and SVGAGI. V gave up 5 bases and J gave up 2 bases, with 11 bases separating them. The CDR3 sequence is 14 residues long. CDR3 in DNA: TGTGCCAGCAGTCGAAGCATACTCACAGATACGCAGTATTTT. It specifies CASSRSILTDTQYF.